A single sample gave rise to the 26 T cell receptor beta chains below, sequenced in a study of blood T cell repertoires in COVID-19. Produced via immunoSEQ multiplex PCR; TCRdb's table is partial and in-frame only. The data show about 150,000 clones, roughly 80% seen once. Sample: PBMCs or T cells enriched from blood (not recorded which). Receptor source: a woman between 50 and 59 years old who had recovered from COVID-19.

The chain joins TRBV5-1 to TRBJ2-2; 9 nucleotides agree with TRBD1. The CDR3 sequence is 16 residues long. Germline assignment: CDR1 SGHRS and CDR2 YFSETQ. V lost 3 bases to trimming and J lost 4 bases; unmatched junction nucleotides: 7. CDR3: CASSSPGQGTTGELFF. The CDR3 DNA sequence: TGCGCCAGCAGCTCCCCGGGACAGGGAACCACCGGGGAGCTGTTTTTT.

This rearrangement joins TRBV2 to TRBJ2-3; tentative D call: TRBD1 (6 bases). This CDR3 is 15 amino acids long. Germline values: CDR1 SNHLY, CDR2 FYNNEI. Trimming removed 3 bases from V and 1 base from J, with 11 bases in between. In DNA, the CDR3 is TGTGCCAGCAGTGAGATGGGGGCGGGCACAGATACGCAGTATTTT. It translates to CASSEMGAGTDTQYF.

This rearrangement joins TRBV6-1 to TRBJ2-5; 7 nucleotides agree with TRBD1. This CDR3 region has 18 residues. Losses at the gene ends were 0 bases for V and 9 bases for J; bases not matched to a gene: 19. The germline gives CDR1 MNHNS, CDR2 SASEGT. The DNA for the CDR3 is TGTGCCAGCAGTGAAGCGCGTAAGGGGGCACCCCCCAAGGGGGCCCAGTACTTC. It yields the protein CASSEARKGAPPKGAQYF.

This clone appeared a single time. This chain joins TRBV5-1 and TRBJ2-3; TRBD1 matches 7 bases. CDR1 is SGHRS and CDR2 is YFSETQ in the germline V gene. Trimming cost V 2 bases and J 0 bases; bases outside gene matches: 15. This CDR3 comprises 19 residues. Written as DNA, the CDR3 is TGCGCCAGCAGCTTAAAAGGACAGGTCTCCACCACTAGCACAGATACGCAGTATTTT. This codes for CASSLKGQVSTTSTDTQYF.

The chain has TRBV28 and TRBJ1-6; D is possibly TRBD1 (5 bases). Germline V CDR1 and CDR2: MDHEN, SYDVKM. This CDR3 spans 13 amino acids. V was pared by 3 bases and J by 9 bases, with 9 bases between. The CDR3 spells CASSFRDSSPLHF. The CDR3 DNA sequence: TGTGCCAGCAGTTTCAGGGATAGTTCACCCCTCCACTTT. The complete variable domain, with remaining parts taken from reference TRBV28 and TRBJ1-6, reads DVKVTQSSRYLVKRTGEKVFLECVQDMDHENMFWYRQDPGLGLRLIYFSYDVKMKEKGDIPEGYSVSREKKERFSLILESASTNQTSMYLCASSFRDSSPLHFGNGTRLTVT.

This clone was counted many times. This chain links TRBV18 with TRBJ1-2; D possibly corresponds to TRBD1 (5 bases). The CDR3 length is 16 residues. The germline gives CDR1 KGHSH, CDR2 LQKENI. Trimming stripped 2 bases from V and 0 bases from J, with 13 bases between. The CDR3 DNA reads TGTGCCAGCTCACCAGGGGCATCGTTGTCTAACTATGGCTACACCTTC. Protein sequence: CASSPGASLSNYGYTF.

The gene calls are TRBV11-2 and TRBJ1-4; perhaps TRBD1 as D (5 bases). The length of the CDR3 is 20 residues. Germline CDR1 and CDR2: SGHAT and FQNNGV. V lost 0 bases, J lost 0 bases, and 20 bases lay in between. The DNA for the CDR3 is TGTGCCAGCAGCTTAGAGGCAGGGCTCCCCACCTTCGCAACTAATGAAAAACTGTTTTTT. It translates to CASSLEAGLPTFATNEKLFF.

The chain employs TRBV5-6 and TRBJ1-2; 8 nucleotides agree with TRBD1. The ends lost 1 base at V and 8 bases at J; junction bases unmatched: 7. Germline V lookup: CDR1 SGHDT, CDR2 YYEEEE. This CDR3 is built from 14 residues. CDR3 residues: CASSLRGRGQGYTF. The CDR3 DNA reads TGTGCCAGCAGCTTGCGGGGCAGGGGGCAAGGCTACACCTTC.

V and J are TRBV6-6 and TRBJ1-2, with D uncertain. The germline gives CDR1 MNHNY, CDR2 SVGAGI (reference sequence). Trimming removed 0 bases from V and 6 bases from J, with 5 bases in between. The CDR3 covers 12 residues. DNA for the CDR3: TGTGCCAGCAGTTACTCCACGGATGGCTACACCTTC. This encodes CASSYSTDGYTF.

The V and J genes are TRBV19 and TRBJ1-1; D might be TRBD1 (5 bases). V was cut by 6 bases and J by 1 base, with 24 bases left in between. The CDR3 loop spans 18 amino acids. Germline CDR1 reads LNHDA; CDR2 reads SQIVND (reference sequence). The CDR3 DNA reads as TGTGCCAGTAGCCCCGCGGGCCGACTTCAGGGAGGGAACACTGAAGCTTTCTTT. The encoded protein is CASSPAGRLQGGNTEAFF.

This chain uses TRBV21-1 with TRBJ1-5; the table's D call, TRBD1, was not checked against the DNA. TRBV21-1 is noted as a pseudogene. The CDR3 covers 18 residues. The CDR3 bases are TGTGCCAGCAGCAATCCGGGACAGGGGAGGTATAGCAATCAGCCCCAGCATTTT. It specifies CASSNPGQGRYSNQPQHF.

The rearrangement links TRBV11-2 to TRBJ2-1; 7 bases fit TRBD1. Germline lookup yields CDR1 SGHAT and CDR2 FQNNGV. The CDR3 runs to 14 residues. Losses at the gene ends were 5 bases for V and 3 bases for J; bases not matched to a gene: 4. CDR3 protein: CASSPQGIYNEQFF. The CDR3 DNA is TGTGCCAGCAGCCCACAGGGGATCTACAATGAGCAGTTCTTC.

Concerning this clone: One end of the junction is discordant with germline, which a read error may explain. This sequence joins TRBV5-5 and TRBJ1-4; D not resolved. Looked up from germline, CDR1 is SGHKS and CDR2 is YYEKEE (reference sequence). This CDR3 is 14 amino acids long. CDR3 DNA: TGTGCCAGCAGCTTGGATTTCGGTAATGAAAAGCTGTTTTTT. Its translation is CASSLDFGNEKLFF.

This chain connects TRBV6-4 to TRBJ2-3, with 12 positions matching TRBD2. Germline-derived CDR1 and CDR2 are MRHNA and SNTAGT. Trimming at V came to 4 bases and at J to 4 bases, leaving 0 bases not matched to a gene. The CDR3 is 14 residues long. CDR3 sequence reads: CASSASGGADTQYF. CDR3 nucleotides: TGTGCCAGCAGTGCTAGCGGGGGGGCAGATACGCAGTATTTT.

V gene TRBV12-3 or TRBV12-4 combines with J gene TRBJ2-1; D is ambiguous. The CDR3 runs to 12 residues. The V end lost 10 bases, the J end lost 0 bases, and 7 bases lay between the germline ends. CDR3 protein: CAISRSYNEQFF. The CDR3 DNA is TGTGCCATTTCCCGCTCCTACAATGAGCAGTTCTTC.

The rearrangement uses TRBV6-5 and TRBJ2-5, with D maybe TRBD2 (6 bases). The CDR3 runs to 13 residues. The V and J ends lost 7 bases and 5 bases respectively, with 14 bases between them. Germline CDR1 reads MNHEY; CDR2 reads SVGAGI. The CDR3 DNA reads TGTGCCAGCAAATGGGGGGTTTACGAGACCCAGTACTTC. Translation: CASKWGVYETQYF.

This chain joins TRBV7-9 and TRBJ2-7; 10 nucleotides match TRBD2. The V gene's germline CDR1 is SEHNR and CDR2 FQNEAQ (reference sequence). This CDR3 has 15 residues. V shed 1 base, J shed 3 bases, and the junction held 3 bases outside the gene matches. CDR3 in amino acids: CASSLGAGGDYEQYF. The CDR3 DNA follows: TGTGCCAGCAGCTTAGGAGCGGGGGGGGACTACGAGCAGTACTTC.

This sequence joins TRBV5-1 and TRBJ1-6; TRBD1 matches at 9 bases. Trimming cost V 6 bases and J 7 bases; bases outside gene matches: 8. Looked up from germline, CDR1 is SGHRS and CDR2 is YFSETQ. The CDR3 runs to 15 residues. CDR3 residues: CASKQQGAGNSPLHF. In nucleotides, the CDR3 is TGCGCCAGCAAACAACAGGGGGCAGGCAATTCACCCCTCCACTTT.

The V call is TRBV6-4, the J call TRBJ2-7; weak D call: TRBD1 (6 bases). CDR1 and CDR2 from the germline V gene are MRHNA and SNTAGT. Trimming left V 7 bases short and J 2 bases short, with 18 bases between. The CDR3 contains 15 residues. The CDR3 region has the DNA TGTGCCAGCACTTTTGACAGGCCCCGTGCCTACGAGCAGTACTTC. This translates into CASTFDRPRAYEQYF.

CDR3 nucleotides: TGCGCCAGCAGCTGGGGACAGGGAGATGAAAAACTGTTTTTT. It is translated as CASSWGQGDEKLFF. The chain employs TRBV5-1 and TRBJ1-4; TRBD1 matches at 9 bases. CDR1 and CDR2 from the germline V gene are SGHRS and YFSETQ. The V gene end was trimmed by 3 bases and the J gene end by 6 bases; junction bases not matched to a gene: 3. There are 14 residues in the CDR3.

The rearrangement joins TRBV14 to TRBJ1-4, with 7 bases that match TRBD1. The CDR3 sequence is 15 residues long. Germline values: CDR1 SGHDN, CDR2 FVKESK. J lost 1 base, V lost 2 bases, and 1 base had no gene match. CDR3 residues: CASSQTGVTNEKLFF. The CDR3, as DNA: TGTGCCAGCAGCCAAACAGGGGTAACTAATGAAAAACTGTTTTTT.

The chain links TRBV3-1 (or the pseudogene TRBV3-2) to TRBJ1-2, with 7 nucleotides matching TRBD1. Trimming removed 7 bases from V and 8 bases from J; junction bases left unmatched: 13. This CDR3 spans 14 amino acids. From germline, CDR1 is LGHDT and CDR2 YNNKEL (reference sequence). The CDR3 DNA is TGTGCCAGCACGAAAAGGGGGCCCGGTGAGGGCTACACCTTC. It is translated as CASTKRGPGEGYTF.

The chain links TRBV29-1 to TRBJ2-2, with TRBD2 matching over 16 bases. V lost 5 bases, J lost 5 bases, and 14 bases stayed unmatched. Germline V CDR1 and CDR2: SQVTM, ANQGSEA. This CDR3 has 19 residues. The CDR3 DNA sequence: TGCAGCGTTACCCATTCGGGACTAGCGGGGGGGCCGGGAACCGGGGAGCTGTTTTTT. Translated: CSVTHSGLAGGPGTGELFF.

The CDR3 protein is CASSEAEGDEQYV. The DNA of the CDR3 is TGTGCCAGCAGTGAAGCAGAGGGGGACGAGCAGTACGTC. V and J are TRBV2 and TRBJ2-7, with D possibly matching TRBD1 (6 bases). This CDR3 comprises 13 residues. The germline CDR1 and CDR2 sequences are SNHLY and FYNNEI. With 0 bases removed from V and 5 bases from J, the gap between germline ends came to 8 bases.

This clone was seen a handful of times. The CDR3 loop is CASSYRTGEGYTF. The CDR3 DNA sequence: TGCGCCAGCAGCTATCGGACAGGGGAAGGCTACACCTTC. This chain joins TRBV5-1 and TRBJ1-2; 9 bases match TRBD1. Germline CDR1 is SGHRS and CDR2 is YFSETQ. The V segment lost 3 bases and the J segment 8 bases; nucleotides outside the gene matches: 5. The CDR3 is 13 amino acids.

This sequence joins TRBV19 and TRBJ1-6, with TRBD1 as a possible D gene (5 bases). This CDR3 has 15 amino acids. Trimming stripped 6 bases from V and 9 bases from J, with 18 bases between. Germline CDR1 is LNHDA and CDR2 is SQIVND (reference sequence). The CDR3 here is CASRPDKGIGSPLHF. As DNA, the CDR3 is TGTGCCAGTAGACCCGACAAGGGGATAGGTTCACCCCTCCACTTT.